The following is a TCR beta chain sequence with its context. TCRdb recomputed calls from the 5' RACE reads with MiXCR, one row per CDR3 protein. The sample has some 31,000 distinct CDR3 sequences, approximately 25% seen once. This CDR3 is 14 amino acids long. Trimming at V came to 5 bases and at J to 2 bases, leaving 6 bases not matched to a gene. Germline values: CDR1 SGDLS, CDR2 YYNGEE. The sequence was obtained from a female donor with breast cancer. Sequenced input: naive CD4+ T cells sorted from a lymph node. Described subset: naive CD4+ T cells, CD4+CD45RA+CD25-. V and J are TRBV9 and TRBJ2-7, with 8 bases lining up with TRBD2. Written as DNA, the CDR3 is TGTGCCAGCAGTTCAAGAGCGGGGGCCTACGAGCAGTACTTC. It translates to CASSSRAGAYEQYF.